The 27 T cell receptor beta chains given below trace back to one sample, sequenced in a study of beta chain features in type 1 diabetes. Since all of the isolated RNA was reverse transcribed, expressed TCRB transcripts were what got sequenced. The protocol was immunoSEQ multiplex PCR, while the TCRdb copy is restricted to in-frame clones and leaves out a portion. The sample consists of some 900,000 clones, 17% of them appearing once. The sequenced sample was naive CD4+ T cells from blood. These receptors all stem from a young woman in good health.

The CDR3 nucleotides are TGTGCCAGCAGCTTAGAGCGAAACACAGATACGCAGTATTTT. This codes for CASSLERNTDTQYF. The V call is TRBV7-2, the J call TRBJ2-3; D gene unclear. Germline-derived CDR1 and CDR2 are SGHTA and FQGNSA. V was pared by 1 base and J by 2 bases, with 7 bases between. The CDR3 is 14 amino acids.

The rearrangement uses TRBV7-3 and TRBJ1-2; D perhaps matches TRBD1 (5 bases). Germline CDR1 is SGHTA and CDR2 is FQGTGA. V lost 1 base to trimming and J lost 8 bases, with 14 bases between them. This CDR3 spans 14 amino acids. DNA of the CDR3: TGTGCCAGCAGCTTAAGCCGGGACTTGGGCGGCTACACCTTC. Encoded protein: CASSLSRDLGGYTF.

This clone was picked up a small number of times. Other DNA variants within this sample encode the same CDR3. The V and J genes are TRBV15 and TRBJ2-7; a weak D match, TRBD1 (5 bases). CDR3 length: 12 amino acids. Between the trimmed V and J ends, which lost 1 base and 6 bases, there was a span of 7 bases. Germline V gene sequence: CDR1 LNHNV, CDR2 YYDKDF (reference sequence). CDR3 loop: CATSRAGAEQYF. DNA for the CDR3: TGTGCCACCAGCAGAGCTGGGGCCGAGCAGTACTTC.

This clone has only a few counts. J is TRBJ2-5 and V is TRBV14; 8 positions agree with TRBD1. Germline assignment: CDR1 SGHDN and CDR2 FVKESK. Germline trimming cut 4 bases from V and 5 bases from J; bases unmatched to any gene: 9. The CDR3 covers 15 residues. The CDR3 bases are TGTGCCAGCAGCCGTACCCCAGGGGGCTGGGAGACCCAGTACTTC. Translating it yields CASSRTPGGWETQYF.

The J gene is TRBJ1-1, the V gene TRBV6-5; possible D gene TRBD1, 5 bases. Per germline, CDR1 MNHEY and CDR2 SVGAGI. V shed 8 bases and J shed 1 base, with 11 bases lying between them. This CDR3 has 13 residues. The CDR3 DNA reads TGTGCCAGCGGGACTGTGGCGAACACTGAAGCTTTCTTT. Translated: CASGTVANTEAFF.

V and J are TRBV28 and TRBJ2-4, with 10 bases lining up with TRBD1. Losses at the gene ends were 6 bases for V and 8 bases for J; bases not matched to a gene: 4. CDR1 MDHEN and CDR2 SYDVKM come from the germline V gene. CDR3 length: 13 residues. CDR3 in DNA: TGTGCCAGCAGGGGGACAGGGGTAGACATTCAGTACTTC. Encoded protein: CASRGTGVDIQYF.

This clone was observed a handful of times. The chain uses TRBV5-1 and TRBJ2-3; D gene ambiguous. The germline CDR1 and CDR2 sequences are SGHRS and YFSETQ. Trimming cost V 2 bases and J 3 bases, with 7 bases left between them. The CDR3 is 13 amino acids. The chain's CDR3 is CASSLQITDTQYF. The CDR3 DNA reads TGCGCCAGCAGCTTACAGATAACAGATACGCAGTATTTT. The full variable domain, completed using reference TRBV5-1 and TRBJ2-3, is KAGVTQTPRYLIKTRGQQVTLSCSPISGHRSVSWYQQTPGQGLQFLFEYFSETQRNKGNFPGRFSGRQFSNSRSEMNVSTLELGDSALYLCASSLQITDTQYFGPGTRLTVL.

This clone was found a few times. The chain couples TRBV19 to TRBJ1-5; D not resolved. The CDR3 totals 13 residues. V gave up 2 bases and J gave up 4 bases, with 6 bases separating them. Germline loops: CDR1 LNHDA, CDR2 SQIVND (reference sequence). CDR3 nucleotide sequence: TGTGCCAGTAGTATAAGGGAGAATCAGCCCCAGCATTTT. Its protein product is CASSIRENQPQHF.

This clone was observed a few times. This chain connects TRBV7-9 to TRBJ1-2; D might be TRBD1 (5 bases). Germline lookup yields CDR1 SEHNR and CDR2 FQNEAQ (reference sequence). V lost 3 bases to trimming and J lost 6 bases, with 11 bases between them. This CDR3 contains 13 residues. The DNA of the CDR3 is TGTGCCAGCAGCTTGGGGGGAGTAGATGGCTACACCTTC. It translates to CASSLGGVDGYTF.

The chain's CDR3 is CAISESKLSGPNTGELFF. DNA of the CDR3: TGTGCCATCAGTGAGTCGAAATTGTCAGGCCCTAACACCGGGGAGCTGTTTTTT. This sequence joins TRBV10-3 and TRBJ2-2, with no clear D. The germline V gene has CDR1 ENHRY and CDR2 SYGVKD. V dropped 0 bases and J dropped 2 bases, with 16 bases sitting between them. The CDR3 loop spans 18 amino acids.

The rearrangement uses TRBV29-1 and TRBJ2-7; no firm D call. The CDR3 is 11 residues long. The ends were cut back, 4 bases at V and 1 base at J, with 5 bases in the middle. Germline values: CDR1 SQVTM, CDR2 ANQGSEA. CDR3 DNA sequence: TGCAGCGTTGTCATTTCCTACGAGCAGTACTTC. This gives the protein CSVVISYEQYF.

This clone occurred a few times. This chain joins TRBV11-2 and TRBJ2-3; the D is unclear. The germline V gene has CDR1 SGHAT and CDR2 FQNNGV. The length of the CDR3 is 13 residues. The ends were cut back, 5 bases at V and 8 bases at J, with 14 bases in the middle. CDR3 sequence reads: CASSPQRSGTQYF. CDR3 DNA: TGTGCCAGCAGCCCCCAACGGAGTGGTACGCAGTATTTT.

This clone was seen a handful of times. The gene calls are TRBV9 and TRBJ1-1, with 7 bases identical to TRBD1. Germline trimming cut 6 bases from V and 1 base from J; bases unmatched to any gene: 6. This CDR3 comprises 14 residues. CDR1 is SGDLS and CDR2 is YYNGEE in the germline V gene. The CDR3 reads CASTRGVGNTEAFF. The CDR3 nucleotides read TGTGCCAGCACCAGGGGGGTGGGGAACACTGAAGCTTTCTTT.

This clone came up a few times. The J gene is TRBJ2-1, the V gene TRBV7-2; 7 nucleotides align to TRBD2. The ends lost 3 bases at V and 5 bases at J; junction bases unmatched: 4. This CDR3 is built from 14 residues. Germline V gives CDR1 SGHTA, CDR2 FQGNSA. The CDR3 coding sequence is TGTGCCAGCAGCTTCTCCGGGACTAACAATGAGCAGTTCTTC. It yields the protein CASSFSGTNNEQFF.

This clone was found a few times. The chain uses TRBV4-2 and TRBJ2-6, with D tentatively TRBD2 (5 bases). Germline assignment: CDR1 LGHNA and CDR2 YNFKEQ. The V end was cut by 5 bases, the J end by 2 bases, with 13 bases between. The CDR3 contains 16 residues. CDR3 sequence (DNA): TGTGCCAGCAGCAAAAGAGGGCAAGCTGGGGCCAACGTCCTGACTTTC. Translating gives CASSKRGQAGANVLTF.

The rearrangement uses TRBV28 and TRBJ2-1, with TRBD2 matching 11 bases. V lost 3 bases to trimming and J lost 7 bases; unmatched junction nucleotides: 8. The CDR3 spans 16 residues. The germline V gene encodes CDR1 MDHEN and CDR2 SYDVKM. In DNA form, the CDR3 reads TGTGCCAGCAGTTTTTTACTGGCTAGCGGGAGGAATGAGCAGTTCTTC. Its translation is CASSFLLASGRNEQFF.

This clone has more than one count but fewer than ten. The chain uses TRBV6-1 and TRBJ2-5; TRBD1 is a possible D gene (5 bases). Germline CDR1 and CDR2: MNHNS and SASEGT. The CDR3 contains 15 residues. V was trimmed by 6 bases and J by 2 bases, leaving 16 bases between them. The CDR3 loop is CASSLGFDRQETQYF. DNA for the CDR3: TGTGCCAGCAGCCTGGGATTCGACAGACAAGAGACCCAGTACTTC.

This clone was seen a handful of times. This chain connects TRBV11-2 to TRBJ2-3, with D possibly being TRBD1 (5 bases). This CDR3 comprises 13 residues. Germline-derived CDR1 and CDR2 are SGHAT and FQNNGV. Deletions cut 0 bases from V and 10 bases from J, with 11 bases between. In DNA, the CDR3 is TGTGCCAGCAGCTTAGATCTACAGGTCGCGCAGTATTTT. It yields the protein CASSLDLQVAQYF.

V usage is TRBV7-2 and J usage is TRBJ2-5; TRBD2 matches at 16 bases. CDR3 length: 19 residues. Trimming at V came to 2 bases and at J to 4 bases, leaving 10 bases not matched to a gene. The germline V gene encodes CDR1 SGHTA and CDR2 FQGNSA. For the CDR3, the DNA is TGTGCCAGCAGCTTAAGAACCGGGACTAGCGGGAGGGCCCGAGAGACCCAGTACTTC. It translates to CASSLRTGTSGRARETQYF.

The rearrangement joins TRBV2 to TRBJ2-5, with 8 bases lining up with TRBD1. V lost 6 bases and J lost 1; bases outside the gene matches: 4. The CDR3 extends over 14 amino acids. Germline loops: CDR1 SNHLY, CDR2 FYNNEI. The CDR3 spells CASSPGQAQETQYF. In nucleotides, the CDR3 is TGTGCCAGCAGCCCGGGACAGGCCCAAGAGACCCAGTACTTC.

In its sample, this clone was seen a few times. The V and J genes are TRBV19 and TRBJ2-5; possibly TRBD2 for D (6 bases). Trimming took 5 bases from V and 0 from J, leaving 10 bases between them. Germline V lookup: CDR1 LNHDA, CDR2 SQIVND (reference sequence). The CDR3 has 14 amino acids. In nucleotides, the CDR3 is TGTGCCAGTAGTCTATGGACTAACCAAGAGACCCAGTACTTC. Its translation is CASSLWTNQETQYF.

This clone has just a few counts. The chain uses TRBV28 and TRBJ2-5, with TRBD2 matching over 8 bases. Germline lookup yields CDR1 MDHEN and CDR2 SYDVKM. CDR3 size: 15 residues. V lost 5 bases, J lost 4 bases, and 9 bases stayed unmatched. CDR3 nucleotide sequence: TGTGCCAGCAGTAACCGTGGCGGGAGGTTAGAGACCCAGTACTTC. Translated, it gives CASSNRGGRLETQYF.

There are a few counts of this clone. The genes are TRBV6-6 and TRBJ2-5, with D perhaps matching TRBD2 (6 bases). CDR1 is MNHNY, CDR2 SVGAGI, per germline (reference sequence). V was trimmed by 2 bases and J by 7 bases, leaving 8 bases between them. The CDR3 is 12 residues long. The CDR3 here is CASSYEGGTQYF. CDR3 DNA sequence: TGTGCCAGCAGTTACGAGGGAGGGACCCAGTACTTC.

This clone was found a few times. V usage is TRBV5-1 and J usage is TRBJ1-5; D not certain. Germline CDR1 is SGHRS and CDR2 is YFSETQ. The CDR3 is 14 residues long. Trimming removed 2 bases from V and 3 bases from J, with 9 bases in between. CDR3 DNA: TGCGCCAGCAGCTTAGGAACTAACAATCAGCCCCAGCATTTT. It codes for CASSLGTNNQPQHF.

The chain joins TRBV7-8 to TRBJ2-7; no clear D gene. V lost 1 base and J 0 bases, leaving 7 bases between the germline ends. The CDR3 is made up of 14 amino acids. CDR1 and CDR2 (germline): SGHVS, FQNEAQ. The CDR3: CASSLEAASYEQYF. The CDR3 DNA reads TGTGCCAGCAGCTTAGAGGCAGCCTCCTACGAGCAGTACTTC. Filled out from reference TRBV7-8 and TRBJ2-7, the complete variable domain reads GAGVSQSPRYKVAKRGQDVALRCDPISGHVSLFWYQQALGQGPEFLTYFQNEAQLDKSGLPSDRFFAERPEGSVSTLKIQRTQQEDSAVYLCASSLEAASYEQYFGPGTRLTVT.

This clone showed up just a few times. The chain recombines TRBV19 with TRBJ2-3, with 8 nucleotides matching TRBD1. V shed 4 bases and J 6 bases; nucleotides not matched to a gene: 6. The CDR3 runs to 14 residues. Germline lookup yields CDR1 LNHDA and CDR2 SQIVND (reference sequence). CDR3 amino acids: CASSNRGYVDTQYF. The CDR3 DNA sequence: TGTGCCAGTAGTAACAGGGGGTATGTGGATACGCAGTATTTT.

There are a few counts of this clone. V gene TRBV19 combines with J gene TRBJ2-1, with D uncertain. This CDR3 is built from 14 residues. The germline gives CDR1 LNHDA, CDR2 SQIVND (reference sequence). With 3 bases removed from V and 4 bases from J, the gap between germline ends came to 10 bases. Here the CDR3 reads CASSMARIYNEQFF. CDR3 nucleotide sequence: TGTGCCAGTAGTATGGCACGGATTTACAATGAGCAGTTCTTC.